This T cell receptor (beta chain) originates from a study of shared clonotypes between healthy human individuals (TCRdb year 2020). Study-wide context: The cohort included three men and a couple of women between 18 and 49 years of age. Per donor, three plates each were used for CD4 naive and CD4 memory, two for CD8 naive, and one for CD8 memory. The study deeply sequenced blood TCR repertoires of about five healthy adults to estimate repertoire size and the extent of clonotype sharing between individuals. To increase sequencing depth and limit assay-specific biases, TCR repertoire library preparation and sequencing were carried out by different laboratories using diverse techniques. Leukapheresis yielded between about 0.85 and 10 billion PBMCs per donor.

Notes on this clone: The specificity of this receptor is unknown. Base qualities are not recorded, but no much larger clone differs from it by a single base.

Healthy HIV-negative adults with no recently reported acute infections or vaccinations were included as donors. All donors were Caucasian adults living in Nashville, Tennessee, USA. CD4+ T cells were enriched through magnetic negative selection, after which naive cells were positively selected on CD45RA and the remaining negative fraction served as the memory subset. Blood was collected by leukapheresis, and PBMCs were isolated by Ficoll-Histopaque density gradient centrifugation and then cryopreserved in liquid nitrogen vapor phase. Analytical flow cytometry was used to check the purity and quantity of every magnetically sorted T cell population. Each sorted fraction had its genomic DNA isolated and then quantified by UV absorbance on a Nanodrop 2000c. TCR CDR3 regions were amplified from genomic DNA by multiplex PCR using the deep immunoSEQ assay. For each cell subset, the extracted genomic DNA was distributed evenly across all wells of several immunoSEQ 96-well plates, and each plate served as one replicate. For sorted subsets, about 200 ng genomic DNA, equal to 30,000 to 35,000 T cell genomes, was loaded into each replicate PCR. The purified libraries were quantified using a Qubit 3.0 fluorometer, sized with a Bioanalyzer 2100, and then quantified again using the KAPA Library Quantification kit. Every immunoSEQ 96-well plate was sequenced on a dedicated single-read 150-cycle Illumina NextSeq 550 flow cell. The authors' pipeline ran thus. Because the immunoSEQ output included only junctional sequences and no quality scores, the filtering could not be the same as the filtering used for full-length reads. To assign V/J genes and CDR3, sequences were annotated using PyIR, a Python wrapper for IgBLAST v1.9, with IMGT germline references. Reads were filtered out if the reads had weak V/J assignments (E-value above 1e-6), no CDR3, stop codons, out-of-frame junctions, or ambiguous translated residues. V3J clonotypes were defined as sequences sharing the same inferred V gene, J gene, and CDR3 amino acid sequence. To compute the percentage overlap between repertoires, the number of shared unique clonotypes was divided by the size of the smaller repertoire. Repertoire richness was assessed with RTK rarefaction, the Chao1 estimator, and Recon v2.1 estimates of unobserved clonotypes. For all TCRbeta clonotypes obtained by the gDNA method from a few donors, generation probabilities were computed with OLGA. Imported from immuneACCESS, the table was reduced by TCRdb to in-frame sequences with V and J called. These copies leave out some clones; in studies compared against another copy, an unresolved V gene accounts for under half, and the cause of the remainder is not known. V, J and clone size reflect that table, while D and trimming were determined from the DNA. The sample has about 1.5 million clones on record, 95% to 97% of them singletons. 1.2% of the sample lies in the top ten.

Overall study outcomes, separate from this receptor: Even with the large sequencing depth, rarefaction of the sorted-subset datasets indicated that sequencing was incomplete. Sharing across several donors was observed for approximately 4.6% of naive CD4, over 3% of naive CD8, 2.3% of memory CD4, and roughly 0.43% of memory CD8 clonotypes. Naive subsets generally had larger estimated clonotype richness than memory subsets. Compared with non-shared clonotypes, clonotypes shared by all four sorted-subset donors had higher generation probabilities. Based on pairwise subsampling, the degree of clonotype sharing among donors was expected to be affected by sequencing depth. Sampling was limited to blood, and TCR repertoires in tissue likely differ from TCR repertoires in blood. Because the study included only a small number of donors, the genetic and exposure-history diversity represented was limited.

The germline V gene (reference sequence) supplies CDR1 SGHNT and CDR2 YYREEE. V was cut back by 4 bases and J by 3 bases, leaving a gap of 16 bases between them. The CDR3 contains 15 residues, cysteine and phenylalanine counted. CDR3 DNA only is kept here, 45 bases in frame from base 1. Sequencing input: naive CD4+ T cells sorted from blood. The label giving this sample's cell subset or site can be read as: CD45RA+ positively selected. The sequence links TRBV5-4 to TRBJ1-1, with no D gene named confidently. This clonotype was obtained from a young man in good health. The CDR3 corresponds to CASSSYLGGDTEAFF. The nucleotide sequence reads TGTGCCAGCAGCAGCTACTTGGGTGGGGACACTGAAGCTTTCTTT.